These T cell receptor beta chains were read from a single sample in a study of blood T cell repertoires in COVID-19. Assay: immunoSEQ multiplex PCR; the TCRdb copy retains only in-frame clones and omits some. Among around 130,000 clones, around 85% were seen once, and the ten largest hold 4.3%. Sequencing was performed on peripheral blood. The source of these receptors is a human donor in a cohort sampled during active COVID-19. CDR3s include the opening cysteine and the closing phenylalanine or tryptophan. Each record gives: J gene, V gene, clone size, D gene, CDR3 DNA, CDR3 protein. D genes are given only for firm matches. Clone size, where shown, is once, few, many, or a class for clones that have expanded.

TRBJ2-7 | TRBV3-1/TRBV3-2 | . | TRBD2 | TGTGCCAGCAGCCCCCTCCCACTAGCGGGGGGCTCATACGAGCAGTACTTC | CASSPLPLAGGSYEQYF
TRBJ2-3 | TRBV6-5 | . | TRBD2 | TGTGCCAGCAGAAGCGGACTAGCCTCAGATACGCAGTATTTT | CASRSGLASDTQYF
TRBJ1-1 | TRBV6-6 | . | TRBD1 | TGTGCCAGCAGCCTCGGACAGGGTGAAGCTTTCTTT | CASSLGQGEAFF
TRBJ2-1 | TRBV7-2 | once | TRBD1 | TGTGCCAGCAACCTGTGGACAGGGAACTACAATGAGCAGTTCTTC | CASNLWTGNYNEQFF
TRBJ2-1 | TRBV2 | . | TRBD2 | TGTGCCAGCAGTGAGAGTAGCGGGAGGGCATATAATGAGCAGTTCTTC | CASSESSGRAYNEQFF
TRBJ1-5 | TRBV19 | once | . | TGTGCCAGTACAACAGGTAACAATCAGCCCCAGCATTTT | CASTTGNNQPQHF
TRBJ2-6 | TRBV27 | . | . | TGTGCCAGCAGTTTATCCCCAGGGGCTGGGGCCAACGTCCTGACTTTC | CASSLSPGAGANVLTF
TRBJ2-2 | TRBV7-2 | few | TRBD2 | TGTGCCAGCAGCTTAGTGGCTAGCGGCACCGGGGAGCTGTTTTTT | CASSLVASGTGELFF
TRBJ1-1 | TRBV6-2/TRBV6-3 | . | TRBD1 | TGTGCCAGCAGCCGCCAGGGGGGCACTGAAGCTTTCTTT | CASSRQGGTEAFF
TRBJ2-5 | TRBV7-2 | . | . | TGTGCCAGCTCTTTGTGGAGGGTTGCACAAGAGACCCAGTACTTC | CASSLWRVAQETQYF
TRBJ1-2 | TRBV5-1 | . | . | TGCGCCAGCAGCTTGCCGGACAGCGACTATGGCTACACCTTC | CASSLPDSDYGYTF
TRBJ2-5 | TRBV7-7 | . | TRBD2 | TGTGCTAGCAGCCTGGGACTAGCGGGGGCCGGCGTATTGGCCCAGTACTTC | CASSLGLAGAGVLAQYF
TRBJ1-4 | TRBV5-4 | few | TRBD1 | TGTGCCAGCAGCGACAGGGGGAGAGAAAAACTGTTTTTT | CASSDRGREKLFF
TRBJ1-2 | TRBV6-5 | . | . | TGTGCCAGCAGGTCTTGGGGGGGGGCCGGCTATGGCTACACCTTC | CASRSWGGAGYGYTF
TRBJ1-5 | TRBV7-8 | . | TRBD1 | TGTGCCAGCAGCACTGGGACAGGAAATCAGCCCCAGCATTTT | CASSTGTGNQPQHF
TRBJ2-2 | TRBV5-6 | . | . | TGTGCCAGCAGCTTGGTAGGAGCCGGGGAGCTGTTTTTT | CASSLVGAGELFF
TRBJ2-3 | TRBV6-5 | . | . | TGTGCCAGCAGGGGAGTGACTAGCACAGATACGCAGTATTTT | CASRGVTSTDTQYF
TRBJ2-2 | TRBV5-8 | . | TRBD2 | TGTGCCAGCAGCTCCCTAGCGGGAGTTCCCACCGGGGAGCTGTTTTTT | CASSSLAGVPTGELFF
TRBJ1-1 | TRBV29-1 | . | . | TGCAGCGTTTGGAGAGGGCGGGATACTGAAGCTTTCTTT | CSVWRGRDTEAFF
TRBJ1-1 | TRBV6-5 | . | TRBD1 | TGTGCCAGCACTGGACAGGCCTGGAACACTGAAGCTTTCTTT | CASTGQAWNTEAFF
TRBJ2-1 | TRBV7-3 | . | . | TGTGCCAGCAGCTTAAATTGGACCAACCCGCCGGGGAACTGCAATGAGCAGTTCTTC | CASSLNWTNPPGNCNEQFF
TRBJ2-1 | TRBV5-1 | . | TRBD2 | TGCGCCAGCAGCTTGGTGGGACTAGCGGGCAGATTCTACAATGAGCAGTTCTTC | CASSLVGLAGRFYNEQFF
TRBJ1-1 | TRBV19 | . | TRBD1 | TGTGCCTCCAAGACAGGGCTCACTGAAGCTTTCTTT | CASKTGLTEAFF
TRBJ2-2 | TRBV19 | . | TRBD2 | TGTGCCAGTAGTATCCTAGCGGGCCCGAACACCGGGGAGCTGTTTTTT | CASSILAGPNTGELFF
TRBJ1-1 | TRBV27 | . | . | TGTGCCAGCAGTTCATCAATCTCCCTGTTCGAAGCTTTCTTT | CASSSSISLFEAFF
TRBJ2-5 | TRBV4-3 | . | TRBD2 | TGCGCCAGCAGCCAAGGGCTAGCGGGGGCCAGGTCCCAGTACTTC | CASSQGLAGARSQYF
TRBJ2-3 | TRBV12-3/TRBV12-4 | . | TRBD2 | TGTGCCAGCAGCCTGACTAGCGCAGATACGCAGTATTTT | CASSLTSADTQYF
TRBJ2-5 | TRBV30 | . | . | TGTGCCTGGAGTCGCAGCCAAAGCGAACAAGAGACCCAGTACTTC | CAWSRSQSEQETQYF
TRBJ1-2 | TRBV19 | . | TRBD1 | TGTGCCAGTACCCCCAGGACAGGGAAGGACTATGGCTACACCTTC | CASTPRTGKDYGYTF
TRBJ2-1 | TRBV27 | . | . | TGTGCCAGCAGTGAGAGGGGGTCGTTTGGGGGTGAGCAGTTCTTC | CASSERGSFGGEQFF
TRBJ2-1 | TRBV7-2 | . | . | TGTGCCAGCAGCTTAGCCTGGAAGGGGAATGAGCAGTTCTTC | CASSLAWKGNEQFF
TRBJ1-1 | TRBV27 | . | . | TGTGCCAGCAGTTTAGAACAGGGGAACACTGAAGCTTTCTTT | CASSLEQGNTEAFF
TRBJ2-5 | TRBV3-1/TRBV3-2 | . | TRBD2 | TGTGCCAGCAGCCAAGATAGGGATACTAGCGGGGGGCAGAAGACCCAGTACTTC | CASSQDRDTSGGQKTQYF
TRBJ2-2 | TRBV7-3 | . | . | TGTGCCAGCAGCGGATCCGGGACGAACACCGGGGAGCTGTTTTTT | CASSGSGTNTGELFF
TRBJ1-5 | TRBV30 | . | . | TGTGCCTGGACGGGGGGCCGGGATCAGCCCCAGCATTTT | CAWTGGRDQPQHF
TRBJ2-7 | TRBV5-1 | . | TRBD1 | TGCGCCAGCAGCGATGGACAGGGAATTATTGCCTACGAGCAGTACTTC | CASSDGQGIIAYEQYF
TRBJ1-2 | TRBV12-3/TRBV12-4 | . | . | TGTGCCAGCCTCGGGGGGGGCTATGGCTACACCTTC | CASLGGGYGYTF
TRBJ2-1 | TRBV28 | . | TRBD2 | TGTGCCAGCAACTCCTTGACCAGCGGGGCTTACAATGAGCAGTTCTTC | CASNSLTSGAYNEQFF
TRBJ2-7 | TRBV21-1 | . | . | TGTGCCAGCAGCAAAGTACAACGGGGGGCCCCCTCCTACGAGCAGTACTTC | CASSKVQRGAPSYEQYF
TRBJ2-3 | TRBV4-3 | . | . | TGCGCCAGCAGCCAAGATTGGCGGGGCACAGATACGCAGTATTTT | CASSQDWRGTDTQYF
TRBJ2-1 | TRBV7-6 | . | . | TGTGCCAGCAGCTTTTCGAGCGGAGAGCAGTTCTTC | CASSFSSGEQFF
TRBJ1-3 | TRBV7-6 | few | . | TGTGCCAGCAGCTTAGATGAGGCCGGCAGAAACACCATATATTTT | CASSLDEAGRNTIYF
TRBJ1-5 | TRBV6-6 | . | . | TGTGCCAGCAGTTACCGTATAAAGCCCCAGCATTTT | CASSYRIKPQHF
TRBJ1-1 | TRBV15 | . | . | TGTGCCACCAGCAGAGATACAGGGTCTGAAGCTTTCTTT | CATSRDTGSEAFF